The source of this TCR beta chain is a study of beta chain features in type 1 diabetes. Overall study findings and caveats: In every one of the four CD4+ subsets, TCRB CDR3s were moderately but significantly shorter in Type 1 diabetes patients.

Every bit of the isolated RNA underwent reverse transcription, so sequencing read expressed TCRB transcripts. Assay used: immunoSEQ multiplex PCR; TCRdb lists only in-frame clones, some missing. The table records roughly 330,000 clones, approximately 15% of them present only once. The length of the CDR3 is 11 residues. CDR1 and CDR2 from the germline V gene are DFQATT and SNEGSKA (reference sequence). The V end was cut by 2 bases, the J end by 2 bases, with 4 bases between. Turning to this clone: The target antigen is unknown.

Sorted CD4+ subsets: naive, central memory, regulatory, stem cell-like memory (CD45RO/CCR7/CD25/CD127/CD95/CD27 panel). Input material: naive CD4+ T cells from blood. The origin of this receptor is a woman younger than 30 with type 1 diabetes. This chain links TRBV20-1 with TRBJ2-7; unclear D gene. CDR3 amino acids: CSARSTYEQYF. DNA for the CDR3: TGCAGTGCTAGATCTACCTACGAGCAGTACTTC.